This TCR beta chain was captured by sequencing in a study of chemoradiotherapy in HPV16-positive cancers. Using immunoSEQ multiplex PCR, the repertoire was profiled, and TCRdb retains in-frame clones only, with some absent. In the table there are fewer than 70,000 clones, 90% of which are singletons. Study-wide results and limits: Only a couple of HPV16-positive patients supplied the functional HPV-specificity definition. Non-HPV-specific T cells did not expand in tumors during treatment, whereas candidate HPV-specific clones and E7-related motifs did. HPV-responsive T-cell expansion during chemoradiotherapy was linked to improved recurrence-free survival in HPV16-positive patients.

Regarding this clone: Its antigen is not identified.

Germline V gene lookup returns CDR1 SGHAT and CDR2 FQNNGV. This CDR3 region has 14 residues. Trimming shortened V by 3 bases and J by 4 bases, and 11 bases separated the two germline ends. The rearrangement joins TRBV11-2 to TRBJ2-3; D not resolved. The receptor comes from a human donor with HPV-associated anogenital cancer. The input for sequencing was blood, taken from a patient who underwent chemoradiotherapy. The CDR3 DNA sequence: TGTGCCAGCAGCTTCAAAGGTGGTCCAGATACGCAGTATTTT. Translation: CASSFKGGPDTQYF.